This TCR beta chain originates from a study of shared clonotypes between healthy human individuals. Study at large: Used for every donor were three CD4 naive, three CD4 memory, two CD8 naive and one CD8 memory plate.

As regards this clone: Its antigen is not identified.

The method was immunoSEQ multiplex PCR; TCRdb's version includes in-frame clones alone and lacks a portion of them. This table has over 2 million clones, approximately 94% appearing once. From germline, CDR1 is PRHDT and CDR2 FYEKMQ (reference sequence). V shed 3 bases and J 6 bases; nucleotides not matched to a gene: 7. There are 14 residues in the CDR3. Regarding the study as a whole: Although depth was large, rarefaction showed that sequencing of the sorted subsets was incomplete. Among several donors, roughly 5.5% of naive CD4 clonotypes were found in common.

Terminally differentiated effector memory CD45RA+ cells were left out of the naive CD8 fraction, which was CD45RO-negative and positively selected for CCR7. The study drew its donors from healthy HIV-negative adults without recent acute infections or vaccinations. Sequenced sample: naive CD8+ T cells sorted from blood. This receptor was obtained from a man aged 18 to 35 in good health. The chain couples TRBV13 to TRBJ2-7; 8 positions match TRBD2. The CDR3 region has the DNA TGTGCCAGCAGCTTCGAAGCGGGGGAAGGCGAGCAGTACTTC. Translated, it gives CASSFEAGEGEQYF. The full variable domain, in which reference TRBV13 and TRBJ2-7 provide the parts outside the CDR3, is AAGVIQSPRHLIKEKRETATLKCYPIPRHDTVYWYQQGPGQDPQFLISFYEKMQSDKGSIPDRFSAQQFSDYHSELNMSSLELGDSALYFCASSFEAGEGEQYFGPGTRLTVT.